The T cell receptor beta chain under discussion was sequenced for a study of blood T cell repertoires in COVID-19. Study context: COVID-19 samples from acute and convalescent phases originated in the United States, Italy and Spain.

CDR3 length: 14 amino acids. The germline V gene has CDR1 MNHEY and CDR2 SVGAGI. Trimming left V 6 bases short and J 4 bases short, with 13 bases between. Sequencing was performed with immunoSEQ multiplex PCR; in TCRdb, only in-frame clones are kept and a portion is missing. The sample has under 200,000 clones, approximately 86% seen once. The specimen was peripheral blood. This rearrangement joins TRBV6-5 to TRBJ1-5; D is perhaps TRBD1 (6 bases). The TCR comes from a man aged 55-75 years with acute or convalescent COVID-19. For the CDR3, the DNA is TGTGCCAGCAGCCTTCAGGGGAAGAATCAGCCCCAGCATTTT. Protein: CASSLQGKNQPQHF.